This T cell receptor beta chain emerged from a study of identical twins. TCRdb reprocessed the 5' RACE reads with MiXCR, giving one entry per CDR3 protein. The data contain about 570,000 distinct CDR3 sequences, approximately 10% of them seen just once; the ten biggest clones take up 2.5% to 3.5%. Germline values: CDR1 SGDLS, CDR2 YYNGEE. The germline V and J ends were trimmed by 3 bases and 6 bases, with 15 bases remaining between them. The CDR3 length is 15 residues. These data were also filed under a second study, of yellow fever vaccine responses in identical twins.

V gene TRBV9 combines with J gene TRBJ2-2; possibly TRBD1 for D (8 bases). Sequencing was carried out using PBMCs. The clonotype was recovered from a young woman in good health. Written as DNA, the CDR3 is TGTGCCAGCAGCGCCACCACAGGGGGGGCCGGGGAGCTGTTTTTT. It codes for CASSATTGGAGELFF.